Given below is one T cell receptor beta chain in context. An end of the junction differs from the germline gene, which may be a read error. Germline V CDR1 and CDR2: SGDLS, YYNGEE. The CDR3 runs to 15 residues. This entry comes from a study of regulatory T cells in long-lasting Graves disease. Time point meaning: newly diagnosed GD, antithyroid drugs for less than 3 months. RNA from PBMCs was the source of the TCR library. CDR3-region Arm-PCR and iRepertoire HTBI primers produced the TCR beta libraries. Original analysis: Overall, samples carried 62 TRBV and 14 TRBJ segments. TCRdb reprocessed the multiplex PCR reads with MiXCR, giving one entry per CDR3 protein. It is TCRdb's table, rather than the study itself, that gives the V and J calls and clone size. The sample holds under 450,000 distinct CDR3 sequences, 15% to 20% seen once. The same sample was also used in a study of T cells in Graves' hyperthyroidism and ophthalmopathy. That work adds: Used for diagnoses were clinical symptoms, serum thyroxine and TRAb, thyroid ultrasound and orbital computed tomography. Most clonotypes that expanded in the thyroid above 0.001 also showed up in blood.

This chain links TRBV9 with TRBJ2-5; 8 positions agree with TRBD2. The input for sequencing was peripheral blood mononuclear cells (PBMCs), taken at new diagnosis, from a patient treated with antithyroid drugs. The TCR sequence derives from a woman younger than 30 with Graves disease. The CDR3 reads CASSLDGGAGETQHF. In nucleotides, the CDR3 is TGTGCCAGCAGCTTGGACGGGGGGGCCGGAGAGACCCAGCACTTC.